In this sample, the clone carrying this TCR beta chain turned up a few times. Sample-barcoded 5' priming and a J-beta primer mix drove a second PCR of about 6 to 12 cycles. Through a template-switch adaptor with 12 random nucleotides, each cDNA molecule received a tag. MiXCR was run by TCRdb on the 5' RACE reads, yielding one entry per CDR3 protein. This repertoire shows about 930,000 distinct CDR3 sequences, 25% to 35% found once; its top ten account for about a tenth. This specimen comes from a study of blood T cells in healthy people across ages. The length of the CDR3 is 18 residues. CDR1 is LGHDT, CDR2 YNNKEL, per germline (reference sequence). V shed 0 bases and J shed 7 bases, with 22 bases lying between them. This sample was also put to use in a study of T cells of mothers and their children. As that study records: Every mother produced more than 8 million TCR beta CDR3 reads, whereas every child provided 3 million to 3.5 million. Among related mother-child pairs, overlap was slightly higher than in unrelated pairs, though not significantly. Persistent microchimeric T cell clones were sought, and none were detected.

This sequence was found in a woman in her forties in good health. The source material was blood. V gene TRBV3-1 combines with J gene TRBJ2-1; the D gene is possibly TRBD1 (8 bases). CDR3 bases: TGTGCCAGCAGCCAAGAAGCTAGCGGCAGGGGGCTGGGGAATGAGCAGTTCTTC. It yields the protein CASSQEASGRGLGNEQFF.